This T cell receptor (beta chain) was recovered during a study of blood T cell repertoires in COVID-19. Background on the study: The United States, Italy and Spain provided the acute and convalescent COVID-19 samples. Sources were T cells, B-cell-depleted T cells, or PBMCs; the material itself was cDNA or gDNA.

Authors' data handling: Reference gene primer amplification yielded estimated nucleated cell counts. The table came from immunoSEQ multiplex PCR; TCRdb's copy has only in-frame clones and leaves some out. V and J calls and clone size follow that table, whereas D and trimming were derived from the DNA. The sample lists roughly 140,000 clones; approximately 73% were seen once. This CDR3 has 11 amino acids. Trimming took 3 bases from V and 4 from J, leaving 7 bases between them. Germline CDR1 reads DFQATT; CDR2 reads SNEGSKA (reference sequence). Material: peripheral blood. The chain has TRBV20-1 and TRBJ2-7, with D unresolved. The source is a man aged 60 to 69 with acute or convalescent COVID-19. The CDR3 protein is CSASLQYEQYF. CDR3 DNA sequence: TGCAGTGCTAGTCTCCAGTACGAGCAGTACTTC.